Below are 15 T cell receptor beta chains sequenced from a single sample in a study of T cell repertoires in cytomegalovirus infection. TCRdb reprocessed the reads with MiXCR, giving one entry per CDR3 protein. The data contain around 450,000 distinct CDR3 sequences, about 33% of them seen just once; the ten biggest clones take up about 13%. Material for sequencing was PBMCs. These receptors were taken from a human donor in good health (CMV status not recorded). Some clones in this sample may be carry-over from other donors' samples.

The chain uses TRBV15 and TRBJ2-5; D uncertain. Trimming removed 4 bases at V and 5 bases at J, with 14 bases between. Germline V gene sequence: CDR1 LNHNV, CDR2 YYDKDF (reference sequence). The CDR3 sequence is 14 residues long. This CDR3 is CATSTPNSGETQYF. For the CDR3, the DNA is TGTGCCACCAGCACCCCCAACTCCGGGGAGACCCAGTACTTC.

This clonotype was detected ten times or more. The chain links TRBV7-2 to TRBJ2-3; TRBD2 matches at 8 bases. With V trimmed by 3 bases and J by 3 bases, 8 bases remained unmatched. The CDR3 spans 16 residues. Germline V gives CDR1 SGHTA, CDR2 FQGNSA. CDR3 sequence reads: CASSFKGLALTDTQYF. Here the CDR3 DNA reads TGTGCCAGCAGCTTTAAAGGACTAGCTTTGACAGATACGCAGTATTTT.

Turning to this clonotype: This clone may be a read error of a much larger clone one base away. The genes are TRBV4-1 and TRBJ1-1; TRBD1 is a possible D gene (5 bases). This CDR3 contains 14 residues. V was cut by 0 bases and J by 3 bases, with 8 bases left in between. Germline CDR1 reads MGHRA; CDR2 reads YSYEKL. As DNA, the CDR3 is TGCGCCAGCAGCCAAGAACAGGCTGACACTGAAGCTTTCTTT. Its protein is CASSQEQADTEAFF.

On this clonotype: A junction end diverges from the germline sequence, so it may reflect a read error. The chain combines TRBV20-1 with TRBJ1-5, with 9 positions matching TRBD1. Germline values: CDR1 DFQATT, CDR2 SNEGSKA (reference sequence). The CDR3 covers 18 residues. The CDR3 nucleotides read TGCAGTGCTAGGGACCTCAGACAGGGGGGTAGGGGCAATCAGCCCCAGCCTTTT. Translated: CSARDLRQGGRGNQPQPF.

J is TRBJ2-3 and V is TRBV5-1; 10 bases agree with TRBD1. CDR3 length: 16 residues. The V segment lost 3 bases and the J segment 3 bases; nucleotides outside the gene matches: 7. Germline V gene data show CDR1 as SGHRS and CDR2 as YFSETQ. CDR3 nucleotide sequence: TGCGCCAGCAGCTGGACCGGGACAGGGGTTACAGATACGCAGTATTTT. This codes for CASSWTGTGVTDTQYF.

This sequence joins TRBV15 and TRBJ2-7; D is possibly TRBD1 or TRBD2 (6 bases each). This CDR3 region has 14 residues. CDR1 is LNHNV, CDR2 YYDKDF, per germline (reference sequence). V was pared by 8 bases and J by 3 bases, with 17 bases between. CDR3 amino acids: CATRAAGTFYEQYF. CDR3 nucleotide sequence: TGTGCCACCCGGGCGGCGGGGACATTCTACGAGCAGTACTTC.

This clonotype was picked up many times. The rearrangement uses TRBV28 and TRBJ1-5, with TRBD1 as a possible D gene (5 bases). In germline, CDR1 is MDHEN, CDR2 SYDVKM. The CDR3 is made up of 14 amino acids. Trimming removed 6 bases from V and 0 bases from J, with 9 bases in between. The CDR3 protein is CASSLTDSNQPQHF. The CDR3 region has the DNA TGTGCCAGCAGCCTGACAGATAGCAATCAGCCCCAGCATTTT.

This chain links TRBV6-1 with TRBJ1-1; D is uncertain. The CDR3 runs 12 residues. The germline V gene encodes CDR1 MNHNS and CDR2 SASEGT. The germline V and J ends were trimmed by 10 bases and 5 bases, with 14 bases remaining between them. The CDR3 is CATRAGGTEAFF. The DNA for the CDR3 is TGTGCCACACGGGCGGGAGGGACTGAAGCTTTCTTT.

This clonotype was seen ten or more times. The chain employs TRBV11-2 and TRBJ2-7; 10 bases fit TRBD1. V shed 5 bases, J shed 3 bases, and the junction held 13 bases outside the gene matches. CDR3 length: 17 residues. Germline CDR1 and CDR2: SGHAT and FQNNGV. CDR3: CASSPTKLRDRGYEQYF. Here the CDR3 DNA reads TGTGCCAGCAGCCCGACTAAGCTCCGGGACAGGGGCTACGAGCAGTACTTC. Filled out from reference TRBV11-2 and TRBJ2-7, the complete variable domain reads EAGVAQSPRYKIIEKRQSVAFWCNPISGHATLYWYQQILGQGPKLLIQFQNNGVVDDSQLPKDRFSAERLKGVDSTLKIQPAKLEDSAVYLCASSPTKLRDRGYEQYFGPGTRLTVT.

This clonotype was counted many times. The rearrangement joins TRBV7-8 to TRBJ1-1; weak D call: TRBD1 (6 bases). With 5 bases removed from V and 1 base from J, the gap between germline ends came to 14 bases. The germline gives CDR1 SGHVS, CDR2 FQNEAQ. The CDR3 length is 15 residues. This CDR3 reads CASSIDRTANTEAFF. The CDR3 DNA sequence: TGTGCCAGCAGCATAGATAGGACAGCGAACACTGAAGCTTTCTTT.

The J gene is TRBJ1-4, the V gene TRBV12-5, with 7 nucleotides matching TRBD1. CDR3 size: 19 residues. The V segment lost 5 bases and the J segment 0 bases; nucleotides outside the gene matches: 15. CDR1 is LGHNT and CDR2 is FRNRAP in the germline V gene. The chain's CDR3 is CASGLRRGRQTPTNEKLFF. The CDR3, as DNA: TGTGCTAGTGGTCTACGCAGGGGGAGACAGACTCCAACTAATGAAAAACTGTTTTTT.

This chain connects TRBV19 to TRBJ1-1; D call uncertain. V was shortened by 2 bases and J by 4 bases, with 8 bases between the two germline ends. CDR3 length equals 13 residues. Germline CDR1 reads LNHDA; CDR2 reads SQIVND (reference sequence). CDR3 coding DNA: TGTGCCAGTAGTATATTGGAGGGCACTGAAGCTTTCTTT. It translates to CASSILEGTEAFF.

About this clonotype itself: The junction does not match germline at one end; this may be a read error. The gene calls are TRBV6-5 and TRBJ1-1; D is unclear. The CDR3 runs to 13 residues. The V gene's germline CDR1 is MNHEY and CDR2 SVGAGI. CDR3 coding DNA: TGTGCCAGCGGCTCAAGAATGAACACTGAAGATTTCTTT. This codes for CASGSRMNTEDFF.

This clonotype was detected many times. This chain uses TRBV7-2 with TRBJ2-5; D perhaps matches TRBD1 (5 bases). CDR1 and CDR2 (germline): SGHTA, FQGNSA. Trimming took 5 bases from V and 8 from J, leaving 21 bases between them. The CDR3 length is 15 residues. The CDR3 nucleotides are TGTGCCAGCAGCCCCCAGGGTGGGCTAGGTCACACCCAGTACTTC. Amino acids: CASSPQGGLGHTQYF.

The V call is TRBV6-4, the J call TRBJ2-7, with D possibly matching TRBD1 (5 bases). V was clipped by 3 bases and J by 1 base, with 22 bases between them. The CDR3 loop spans 18 amino acids. The V gene's germline CDR1 is MRHNA and CDR2 SNTAGT. The CDR3 reads CASSDWGGSELPSYEQYF. The CDR3 coding sequence is TGTGCCAGCAGTGATTGGGGCGGATCCGAATTACCTTCCTACGAGCAGTACTTC.